This T cell receptor (beta chain) was profiled in a study of blood T cell repertoires in COVID-19. At the level of the study: COVID-19 samples, acute and convalescent, were from the United States, Italy and Spain. The analysed material was cDNA or gDNA that came from T cells, B-cell-depleted T cells, or PBMCs.

In the source study's methods: Cell counts per sample came from amplifying reference gene primers. Libraries were prepared by immunoSEQ multiplex PCR; TCRdb keeps only in-frame clonotypes and omits some of them. The D gene and trimming were derived from the DNA, and the V and J assignments and clone size from that table. The sample consists of roughly 150,000 clones, about 88% of them appearing once. Germline CDR1 reads SNHLY; CDR2 reads FYNNEI. V was cut by 4 bases and J by 0 bases, with 10 bases left in between. This CDR3 is 15 amino acids long. The TCR comes from a woman in her seventies with acute or convalescent COVID-19. Sequencing was done on a sample of peripheral blood. The V call is TRBV2, the J call TRBJ2-1, with D perhaps matching TRBD1 (6 bases). CDR3 DNA sequence: TGTGCCAGCAGTGCACAGGGATACTCCTACAATGAGCAGTTCTTC. It encodes CASSAQGYSYNEQFF.